This T cell receptor (beta chain) was sequenced for a study of blood T cell repertoires in COVID-19. At the level of the study: Donors in the United States, Italy and Spain gave samples during acute or convalescent COVID-19. PBMCs, B-cell-depleted T cells, or T cells were the source of the cDNA or gDNA that made up the material.

In the source study's methods: Using reference gene primer amplification, nucleated cell counts were estimated. TCRdb's copy holds only in-frame clones and misses some; the assay was immunoSEQ multiplex PCR. That table gives V, J and clone size, and the DNA gave D and trimming. The profile covers approximately 100,000 clones, with 87% appearing a single time and more than 5.5% taken by the ten largest. Germline V lookup: CDR1 PRHDT, CDR2 FYEKMQ (reference sequence). The CDR3 is 16 residues long. Trimming stripped 0 bases from V and 1 base from J, with 10 bases between. This sequence was found in a human donor in a cohort sampled during active COVID-19. Source material: peripheral blood. J is TRBJ1-5 and V is TRBV13; D uncertain. As DNA, the CDR3 is TGTGCCAGCAGCTTAGGGTCAGCGGGAAGCAATCAGCCCCAGCATTTT. Translated, it gives CASSLGSAGSNQPQHF.